The clone carrying this TCR delta chain was detected a few times. TCRdb applied CATT to the RT-PCR reads for clone calling. This sample has fewer than 5,500 delta-chain clones; about 15% occur once, and the top ten carry 4% to 5%. The sample comes from a study of gamma-delta T cells after stem cell transplantation. Germline-derived CDR1 and CDR2 are TVYSNPD and GDNSRS (reference sequence). The CDR3 runs to 20 residues. J was trimmed by 2 bases and V by 4 bases; bases with no gene match: 19. The sample was gamma-delta T cells. This chain links TRDV3 with TRDJ3; 8 bases map to TRDD3. This TCR derives from a human donor. It is not recorded whose cells these are; they may come from a transplant donor. The CDR3 loop is CAYLRNLLGAAPWDTRQMFF. CDR3 sequence (DNA): TGTGCCTACCTAAGGAACTTACTGGGGGCCGCCCCCTGGGACACCCGACAGATGTTTTTC.